The 25 T cell receptor beta chains reported below all come from one sample, sequenced in a study of identical twins (dated by TCRdb to 2016 to 2017). The library was made by 5' RACE. Sequencing used an Illumina HiSeq 2000. TCRdb cleaned the public reads at Q25 with fastp, built clones with MiXCR and kept in-frame beta chains. Here each entry gathers all rows of one CDR3 protein and keeps the most common genes and DNA. The sample records fewer than 650,000 distinct CDR3 sequences, more than 9% of which are singletons. The ten largest clonotypes hold more than 2.5% of the sample. This sample was shared with a second study, whose subject was yellow fever vaccine responses in identical twins.

Sequencing was performed on PBMCs. These receptors were obtained from a young woman in good health.

This clonotype was observed a few times. V usage is TRBV20-1 and J usage is TRBJ2-2; possible D gene TRBD1, 5 bases. The CDR3 is 16 amino acids. Germline loops: CDR1 DFQATT, CDR2 SNEGSKA (reference sequence). The V end was cut by 6 bases, the J end by 1 base, with 18 bases between. This CDR3 reads CSALDSNLWNTGELFF. As DNA, the CDR3 is TGCAGTGCCCTAGACAGCAATCTCTGGAACACCGGGGAGCTGTTTTTT.

This clonotype was recorded many times. The chain joins TRBV2 to TRBJ2-7, with no clear D. Germline V gene lookup returns CDR1 SNHLY and CDR2 FYNNEI. V was shortened by 5 bases and J by 6 bases, with 8 bases between the two germline ends. The CDR3 spans 11 residues. Here the CDR3 reads CASSIVPEQYF. As DNA, the CDR3 is TGTGCCAGCAGTATAGTTCCCGAGCAGTACTTC.

The J gene is TRBJ2-6, the V gene TRBV5-1, with 9 bases that match TRBD1. J gave up 4 bases and V 4 bases, and 9 bases lay outside the gene matches. The V gene's germline CDR1 is SGHRS and CDR2 YFSETQ. This CDR3 spans 17 amino acids. Written as DNA, the CDR3 is TGCGCCAGCAGCGGGTGGGACAGGGTGCCCGGGGCCAACGTCCTGACTTTC. Translating it yields CASSGWDRVPGANVLTF.

The CDR3 DNA sequence: TGCAGCGATTCACTAGCGGGAGGCGTAACAGATACGCAGTATTTT. It codes for CSDSLAGGVTDTQYF. The chain has TRBV29-1 and TRBJ2-3, with 12 positions matching TRBD2. CDR3 length: 15 amino acids. V trimming: 7 bases; J trimming: 3 bases; junction bases outside the gene matches: 8. Per germline, CDR1 SQVTM and CDR2 ANQGSEA.

This clonotype was seen only a few times. CDR3 nucleotides: TGTGCCAGCAAGGACACAAATATCCAAGAGACCCAGTACTTC. Its protein product is CASKDTNIQETQYF. The rearrangement uses TRBV2 and TRBJ2-5, with D perhaps TRBD1 (5 bases). The CDR3 has 14 residues. Trimming removed 7 bases at V and 1 base at J, with 13 bases between. The germline V gene has CDR1 SNHLY and CDR2 FYNNEI.

This clonotype was seen a handful of times. The chain links TRBV27 to TRBJ2-7, with D perhaps assigned TRBD1 or TRBD2 (6 bases each). V gave up 1 base and J gave up 2 bases, with 12 bases separating them. This CDR3 region has 15 residues. Germline loops: CDR1 MNHEY, CDR2 SMNVEV (reference sequence). Here the CDR3 DNA reads TGTGCCAGCAGTTTATTCGGGGGCGGGGCCTACGAGCAGTACTTC. Translation gives CASSLFGGGAYEQYF.

This clonotype was recorded many times. The gene calls are TRBV5-8 and TRBJ2-7, with D perhaps being TRBD1 or TRBD2 (5 bases each). The CDR3 totals 14 residues. CDR1 is SGHTS and CDR2 is YDEGEE in the germline V gene. Trimming left V 3 bases short and J 4 bases short, with 14 bases between. This CDR3 reads CASSWSGEGYEQYF. CDR3 bases: TGTGCCAGCAGCTGGTCCGGTGAGGGGTACGAGCAGTACTTC.

Worth noting for this clonotype: Possible read error: a much larger clone is one base away. The CDR3 spells CASSLGIGTSEAFF. CDR3 coding DNA: TGCGCCAGCAGCTTGGGTATAGGGACTTCTGAAGCTTTCTTT. This chain joins TRBV5-1 and TRBJ1-1, with D possibly TRBD1 on 5 matching bases. V was shortened by 0 bases and J by 6 bases, with 12 bases between the two germline ends. This CDR3 spans 14 amino acids. Germline CDR1 and CDR2: SGHRS and YFSETQ.

This sequence joins TRBV29-1 and TRBJ1-1; no clear D. The CDR3 length is 13 residues. CDR1 is SQVTM and CDR2 is ANQGSEA in the germline V gene. Trimming cost V 0 bases and J 7 bases, with 12 bases left between them. CDR3 coding DNA: TGCAGCGTTGAAGAACGCCAAGGGAGTGAAGCTTTCTTT. Protein: CSVEERQGSEAFF.

At least ten counts were recorded for this clonotype. The chain carries TRBV6-2 or TRBV6-3 and TRBJ2-7; D might be TRBD1 (5 bases). V was pared by 3 bases and J by 2 bases, with 11 bases between. The CDR3 consists of 14 residues. Germline lookup yields CDR1 MNHEY and CDR2 SVGEGT. CDR3 amino acids: CASSYEQGPYEQYF. The CDR3, as DNA: TGTGCCAGCAGTTATGAGCAGGGCCCCTACGAGCAGTACTTC.

The CDR3 spells CASSPGTDGIFGEQYF. The CDR3 coding sequence is TGTGCCAGCAGCCCGGGGACGGACGGGATTTTCGGCGAGCAGTACTTC. The genes are TRBV7-6 and TRBJ2-7; possibly TRBD1 or TRBD2 for D (5 bases each). The CDR3 sequence is 16 residues long. The V end was cut by 5 bases, the J end by 6 bases, with 23 bases between. Germline values: CDR1 SGHVS, CDR2 FNYEAQ.

The CDR3 DNA follows: TGTGCCAGCAGGCGGGAGGGCCGGATTTTGGATGAGCAGTTCTTC. Translation gives CASRREGRILDEQFF. V gene TRBV6-2 or TRBV6-3 combines with J gene TRBJ2-1; TRBD2 matches 9 bases. The germline V gene encodes CDR1 MNHEY and CDR2 SVGEGT. CDR3 size: 15 residues. The V segment lost 6 bases and the J segment 8 bases; nucleotides outside the gene matches: 11.

The V and J genes are TRBV3-1 and TRBJ2-5; TRBD1 might be the D (6 bases). V was shortened by 5 bases and J by 7 bases, with 23 bases between the two germline ends. Germline V gene data show CDR1 as LGHDT and CDR2 as YNNKEL (reference sequence). This CDR3 contains 16 residues. The CDR3: CASSVPGHITSGTQYF. The CDR3, as DNA: TGTGCCAGCAGCGTCCCGGGACATATCACCTCCGGGACCCAGTACTTC.

This clonotype occurred a few times. The rearrangement joins TRBV30 to TRBJ2-5, with 8 positions matching TRBD1. Germline CDR1 GTSNPN, CDR2 SVGIG (reference sequence). The CDR3 has 14 residues. Unmatched junction bases numbered 10, after V lost 4 bases and J lost 6 bases. Here the CDR3 DNA reads TGTGCCTGGACAGGGGGCGCAGGTGTAAAGACCCAGTACTTC. Amino acids: CAWTGGAGVKTQYF.

This clonotype was counted ten times or more. V and J are TRBV29-1 and TRBJ2-1; 11 bases agree with TRBD2. Germline lookup yields CDR1 SQVTM and CDR2 ANQGSEA. This CDR3 is 14 amino acids long. J lost 6 bases, V lost 5 bases, and 6 bases had no gene match. This CDR3 reads CSVRPGLAANEQFF. The CDR3 DNA reads as TGCAGCGTTCGACCGGGACTAGCGGCCAATGAGCAGTTCTTC.

This chain uses TRBV12-3 or TRBV12-4 with TRBJ1-5, with a weak D call TRBD1 (6 bases). CDR3 length: 14 residues. Trimming left V 2 bases short and J 5 bases short, with 10 bases between. CDR3 sequence (DNA): TGTGCCAGCAGTTTACAAGAGGGGGATCAGCCCCAGCATTTT. Its translation is CASSLQEGDQPQHF.

Ten or more counts support this clonotype. The chain couples TRBV24-1 to TRBJ2-2, with 10 bases matching TRBD1. The V and J ends lost 4 bases and 5 bases, in that order; junction bases with no gene match: 6. The V gene's germline CDR1 is KGHDR and CDR2 SFDVKD. This CDR3 is built from 16 residues. This CDR3 reads CATSDQGTGATGELFF. The CDR3 nucleotides read TGTGCCACCAGTGACCAAGGGACAGGGGCGACCGGGGAGCTGTTTTTT.

This rearrangement joins TRBV20-1 to TRBJ2-1; tentative D call: TRBD2 (5 bases). CDR3 length: 16 amino acids. Germline CDR1 DFQATT, CDR2 SNEGSKA (reference sequence). Deletions cut 0 bases from V and 0 bases from J, with 12 bases between. The CDR3 is CSARDDTGSSYNEQFF. The CDR3 nucleotides read TGCAGTGCTAGAGATGATACGGGGAGCTCCTACAATGAGCAGTTCTTC.

At least ten counts were recorded for this clonotype. The chain carries TRBV11-2 and TRBJ2-3; D ambiguous. V was clipped by 5 bases and J by 7 bases, with 10 bases between them. The CDR3 has 12 residues. From germline, CDR1 is SGHAT and CDR2 FQNNGV. The CDR3: CASSPNGYTQYF. CDR3 bases: TGTGCCAGCAGCCCGAATGGGTATACGCAGTATTTT.

This clonotype was counted a few times. A much larger clonotype is one base distant, so this may be a read error. The chain couples TRBV7-2 to TRBJ2-1, with TRBD2 identical over 13 bases. Germline CDR1 SGHTA, CDR2 FQGNSA. V was clipped by 1 base and J by 0 bases; unmatched bases: 0. CDR3 length: 17 residues. The CDR3 DNA reads as TGTGCCAGCAGCTTAGGGACTAGCGGGAGCTCCTACAATGAGCAGTTCTTC. It is translated as CASSLGTSGSSYNEQFF. Drawing the rest from reference TRBV7-2 and TRBJ2-1, the complete variable domain is GAGVSQSPSNKVTEKGKDVELRCDPISGHTALYWYRQSLGQGLEFLIYFQGNSAPDKSGLPSDRFSAERTGGSVSTLTIQRTQQEDSAVYLCASSLGTSGSSYNEQFFGPGTRLTVL.

The chain links TRBV4-3 to TRBJ2-1; D possibly corresponds to TRBD2 (5 bases). V gave up 1 base and J gave up 4 bases, with 8 bases separating them. CDR1 is LGHNA and CDR2 is YSLEER in the germline V gene. The CDR3 length is 14 residues. The CDR3, as DNA: TGCGCCAGCAGCCAAGGAGAGGGTTACAATGAGCAGTTCTTC. Translated, it gives CASSQGEGYNEQFF.

There are many counts of this clonotype. V and J are TRBV10-3 and TRBJ2-1, with 12 bases identical to TRBD1. The CDR3 has 15 amino acids. Germline V lookup: CDR1 ENHRY, CDR2 SYGVKD. Trimming took 6 bases from V and 8 from J; bases not matched to a gene: 8. The CDR3 nucleotides read TGTGCCATCAGACCGGGACAGGGGGCGATGGATGAGCAGTTCTTC. It is translated as CAIRPGQGAMDEQFF.

This clonotype was observed a handful of times. V gene TRBV5-1 combines with J gene TRBJ2-7; tentatively, D is TRBD2 (6 bases). The germline gives CDR1 SGHRS, CDR2 YFSETQ. The V and J ends lost 0 bases and 5 bases respectively, with 12 bases between them. CDR3 length: 14 amino acids. Here the CDR3 DNA reads TGCGCCAGCAGCTTGGATGGGGGGAGTAACGAGCAGTACTTC. Its protein product is CASSLDGGSNEQYF.

This clonotype showed up just a few times. The V gene is TRBV28, the J gene TRBJ1-2; 7 bases fit TRBD1. Germline V gives CDR1 MDHEN, CDR2 SYDVKM. This CDR3 contains 16 residues. V trimming: 6 bases; J trimming: 4 bases; junction bases outside the gene matches: 14. CDR3: CASRDTTGAAGYGYTF. The CDR3 coding sequence is TGTGCCAGCAGGGATACCACAGGGGCTGCTGGCTATGGCTACACCTTC.

This clonotype has ten or more counts. The chain carries TRBV29-1 and TRBJ2-5; 13 nucleotides match TRBD2. The germline gives CDR1 SQVTM, CDR2 ANQGSEA. With 7 bases clipped from V and 3 bases from J, the junction kept 5 bases outside the gene matches. The CDR3 has 14 residues. DNA of the CDR3: TGCAGCGCGGATGGACTAGCGGGAGAAGAGACCCAGTACTTC. This gives the protein CSADGLAGEETQYF.